These 3 T cell receptor beta chains share one sample of origin, sequenced in a study of response to subunit inactivated influenza vaccine (dated by TCRdb to the late 2010s). Preparation of the library involved RT-PCR. The reads were generated on an Illumina HiSeq 2500. The raw public reads went through TCRdb reprocessing: fastp at Q25, MiXCR clone calling, in-frame beta chains kept. Rows with one shared CDR3 protein collapse into an entry with the most common genes and DNA. The sample table lists under 750,000 distinct CDR3 sequences, over 9.5% of them with a count of one. Of the sample, roughly 10% falls within the top ten clones. This sample comprised PBMCs from blood, obtained on the day of vaccination. Receptor source: a man aged 50 or older who received an inactivated influenza vaccine. Donor details come from another sample of the same person, matched by shared clones.

The J gene is TRBJ2-3, the V gene TRBV4-3, with unresolved D. The CDR3 is 15 amino acids. Germline V gives CDR1 LGHNA, CDR2 YSLEER. Between the trimmed V and J ends, which lost 1 base and 5 bases, there was a span of 13 bases. CDR3 DNA sequence: TGCGCCAGCAGCCAAGTGCCAGATAGAAGAGATACGCAGTATTTT. Protein product: CASSQVPDRRDTQYF.

J is TRBJ2-1 and V is TRBV20-1, with D maybe TRBD2 (6 bases). This CDR3 is 15 amino acids long. CDR1 DFQATT and CDR2 SNEGSKA come from the germline V gene (reference sequence). Trimming shortened V by 2 bases and J by 4 bases, and 15 bases separated the two germline ends. CDR3: CSARYISGLYNEQFF. The CDR3 DNA reads as TGCAGTGCTAGATATATTAGCGGCCTATACAATGAGCAGTTCTTC.

This clonotype has more than one count but fewer than ten. This chain connects TRBV7-2 to TRBJ1-6; no clear D gene. V was pared by 1 base and J by 8 bases, with 6 bases between. CDR3 length: 13 residues. Looked up from germline, CDR1 is SGHTA and CDR2 is FQGNSA. The CDR3 sequence is CASSLGVYSPLHF. Here the CDR3 DNA reads TGTGCCAGCAGCTTAGGGGTTTATTCACCCCTCCACTTT.